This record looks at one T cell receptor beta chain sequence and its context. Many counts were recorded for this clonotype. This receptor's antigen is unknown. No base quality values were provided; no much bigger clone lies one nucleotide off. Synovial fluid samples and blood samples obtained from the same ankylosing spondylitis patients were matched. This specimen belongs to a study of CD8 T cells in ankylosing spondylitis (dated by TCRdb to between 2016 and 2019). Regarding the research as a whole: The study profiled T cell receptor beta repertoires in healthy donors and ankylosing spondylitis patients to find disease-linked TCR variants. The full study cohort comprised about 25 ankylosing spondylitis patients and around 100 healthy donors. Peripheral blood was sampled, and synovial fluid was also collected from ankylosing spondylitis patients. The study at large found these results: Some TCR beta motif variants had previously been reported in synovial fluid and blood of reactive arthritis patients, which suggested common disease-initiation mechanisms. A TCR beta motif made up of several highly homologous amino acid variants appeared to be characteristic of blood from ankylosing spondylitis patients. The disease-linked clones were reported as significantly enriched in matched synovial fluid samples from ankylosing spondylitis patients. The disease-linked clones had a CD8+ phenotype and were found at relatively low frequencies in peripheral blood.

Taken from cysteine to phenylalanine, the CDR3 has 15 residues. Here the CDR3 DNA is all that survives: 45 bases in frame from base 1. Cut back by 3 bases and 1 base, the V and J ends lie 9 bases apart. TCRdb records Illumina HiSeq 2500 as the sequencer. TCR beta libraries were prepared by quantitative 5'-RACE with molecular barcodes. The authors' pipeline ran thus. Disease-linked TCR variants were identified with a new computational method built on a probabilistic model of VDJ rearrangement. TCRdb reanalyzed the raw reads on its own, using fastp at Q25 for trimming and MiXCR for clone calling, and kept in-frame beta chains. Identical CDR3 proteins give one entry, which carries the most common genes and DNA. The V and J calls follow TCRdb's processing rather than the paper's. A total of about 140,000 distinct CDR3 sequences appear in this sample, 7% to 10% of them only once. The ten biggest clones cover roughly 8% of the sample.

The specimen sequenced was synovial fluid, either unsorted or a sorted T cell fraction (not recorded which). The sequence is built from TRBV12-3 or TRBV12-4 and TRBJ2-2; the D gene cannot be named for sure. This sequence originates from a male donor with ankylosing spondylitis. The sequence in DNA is TGTGCCAGCAGTTTCTCAGGCAGGAACACCGGGGAGCTGTTTTTT. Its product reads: CASSFSGRNTGELFF.